This T cell receptor (beta chain) was sequenced for a study of CD8 T cells in ankylosing spondylitis. Notes on the study in general: Disease-linked clones reportedly concentrated significantly in matched ankylosing spondylitis synovial fluid. What seemed typical of ankylosing spondylitis blood was a TCR beta motif built from about 8 highly homologous variants. Clones linked to disease, bearing a CD8+ phenotype, were relatively rare in peripheral blood.

The authors made TCR beta libraries by quantitative 5'-RACE with molecular barcodes. MiXCR, applied by TCRdb to the 5' RACE reads, yields one record per CDR3 protein. Among roughly 180,000 distinct CDR3 sequences, around 10% were seen once, and the ten largest hold about 27%. There are 15 residues in the CDR3. The germline CDR1 and CDR2 sequences are MNHEY and SMNVEV (reference sequence). V lost 2 bases to trimming and J lost 3 bases, with 11 bases between them. This clonotype was seen repeatedly, ten times or more. Its antigen is currently unknown. This receptor was identified in a male donor with ankylosing spondylitis or in good health (not recorded which). Material: blood, either unsorted or a sorted T cell fraction (not recorded which). The chain joins TRBV27 to TRBJ1-5; D is possibly TRBD1 (5 bases). The CDR3 protein is CASSLGQGPNQPQHF. As DNA, the CDR3 is TGTGCCAGCAGTTTAGGCCAGGGACCCAATCAGCCCCAGCATTTT.